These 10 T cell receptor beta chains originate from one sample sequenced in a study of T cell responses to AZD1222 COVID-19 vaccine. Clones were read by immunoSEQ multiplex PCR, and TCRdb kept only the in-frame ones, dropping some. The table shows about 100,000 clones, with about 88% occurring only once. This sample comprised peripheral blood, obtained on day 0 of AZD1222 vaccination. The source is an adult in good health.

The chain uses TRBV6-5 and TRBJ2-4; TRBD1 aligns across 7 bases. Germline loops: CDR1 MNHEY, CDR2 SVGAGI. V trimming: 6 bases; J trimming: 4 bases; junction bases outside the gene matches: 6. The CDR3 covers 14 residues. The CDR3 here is CASSTGTEKNIQYF. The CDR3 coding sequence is TGTGCCAGCAGCACCGGGACAGAAAAAAACATTCAGTACTTC.

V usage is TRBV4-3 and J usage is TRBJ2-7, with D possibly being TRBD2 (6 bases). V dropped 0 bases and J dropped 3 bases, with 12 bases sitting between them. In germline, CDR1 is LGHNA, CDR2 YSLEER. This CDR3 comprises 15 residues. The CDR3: CASSQDASAYYEQYF. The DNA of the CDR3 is TGCGCCAGCAGCCAAGATGCTAGCGCTTACTACGAGCAGTACTTC.

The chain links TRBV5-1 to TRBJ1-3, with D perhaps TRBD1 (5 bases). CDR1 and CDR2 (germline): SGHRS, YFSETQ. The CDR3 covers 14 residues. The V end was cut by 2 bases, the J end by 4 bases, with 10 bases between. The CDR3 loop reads CASSLAGVGNTIYF. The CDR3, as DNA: TGCGCCAGCAGCTTAGCGGGGGTCGGAAACACCATATATTTT. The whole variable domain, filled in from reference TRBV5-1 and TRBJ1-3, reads KAGVTQTPRYLIKTRGQQVTLSCSPISGHRSVSWYQQTPGQGLQFLFEYFSETQRNKGNFPGRFSGRQFSNSRSEMNVSTLELGDSALYLCASSLAGVGNTIYFGEGSWLTVV.

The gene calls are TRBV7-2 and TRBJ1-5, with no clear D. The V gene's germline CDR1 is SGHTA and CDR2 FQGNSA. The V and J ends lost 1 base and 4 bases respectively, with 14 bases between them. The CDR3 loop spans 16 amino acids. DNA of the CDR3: TGTGCCAGCAGCTTAGTGGCGGTCCCAGCAAATCAGCCCCAGCATTTT. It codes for CASSLVAVPANQPQHF.

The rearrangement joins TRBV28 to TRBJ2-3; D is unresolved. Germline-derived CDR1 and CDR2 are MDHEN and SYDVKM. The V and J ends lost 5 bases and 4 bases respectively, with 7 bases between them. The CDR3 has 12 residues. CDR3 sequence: CASSPLADTQYF. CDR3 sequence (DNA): TGTGCCAGCAGTCCCCTAGCAGATACGCAGTATTTT.

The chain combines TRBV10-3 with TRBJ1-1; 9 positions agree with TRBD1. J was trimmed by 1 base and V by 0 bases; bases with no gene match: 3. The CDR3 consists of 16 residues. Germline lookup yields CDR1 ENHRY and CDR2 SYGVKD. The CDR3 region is CAISESNRGRNTEAFF. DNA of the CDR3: TGTGCCATCAGTGAGTCGAACAGGGGGCGGAACACTGAAGCTTTCTTT.

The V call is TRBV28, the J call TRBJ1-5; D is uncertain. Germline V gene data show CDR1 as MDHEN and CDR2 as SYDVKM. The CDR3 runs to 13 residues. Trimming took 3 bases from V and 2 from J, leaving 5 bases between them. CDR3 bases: TGTGCCAGCAGTTTTTCCGGCAATCAGCCCCAGCATTTT. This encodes CASSFSGNQPQHF.

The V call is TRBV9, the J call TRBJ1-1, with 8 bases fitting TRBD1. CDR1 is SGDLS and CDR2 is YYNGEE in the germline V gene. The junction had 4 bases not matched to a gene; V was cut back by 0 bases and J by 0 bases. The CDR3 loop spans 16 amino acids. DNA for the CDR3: TGTGCCAGCAGCGTAGGGACAGGGATTATGAACACTGAAGCTTTCTTT. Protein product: CASSVGTGIMNTEAFF.

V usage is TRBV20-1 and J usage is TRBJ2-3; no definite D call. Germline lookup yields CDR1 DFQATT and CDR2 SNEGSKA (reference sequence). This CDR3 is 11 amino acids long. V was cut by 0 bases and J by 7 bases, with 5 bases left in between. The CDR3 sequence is CSAREGNTQYF. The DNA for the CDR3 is TGCAGTGCTAGAGAAGGAAATACGCAGTATTTT.

The CDR3 coding sequence is TGTGCCAGCAGCCTCCCCCGGCTGGGCACCACAGATACGCAGTATTTT. Its translation: CASSLPRLGTTDTQYF. The rearrangement uses TRBV9 and TRBJ2-3, with D unclear. Germline-derived CDR1 and CDR2 are SGDLS and YYNGEE. V was trimmed by 4 bases and J by 2 bases, leaving 17 bases between them. The CDR3 covers 16 residues.